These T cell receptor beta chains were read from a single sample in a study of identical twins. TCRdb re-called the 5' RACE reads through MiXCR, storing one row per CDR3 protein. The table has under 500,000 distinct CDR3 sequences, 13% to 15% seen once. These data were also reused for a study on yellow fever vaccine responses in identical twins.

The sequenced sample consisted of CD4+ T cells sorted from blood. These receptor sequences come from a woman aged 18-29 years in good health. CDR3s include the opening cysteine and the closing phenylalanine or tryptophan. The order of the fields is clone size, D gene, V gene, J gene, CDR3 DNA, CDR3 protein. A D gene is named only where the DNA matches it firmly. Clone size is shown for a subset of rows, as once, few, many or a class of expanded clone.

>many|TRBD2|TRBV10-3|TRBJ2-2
TGTGCCATCAACCCAGCGGGAGGGCCGACCGGGGAGCTGTTTTTT
CAINPAGGPTGELFF
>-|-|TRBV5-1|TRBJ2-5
TGCGCCAGCAGCTTGGCACAGATCCAAGAGACCCAGTACTTC
CASSLAQIQETQYF
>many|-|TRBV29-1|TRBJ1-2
TGCAGCGTTGGGGAGGGCGGTGGCTACACCTTC
CSVGEGGGYTF
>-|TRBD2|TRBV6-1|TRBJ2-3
TGTGCCAGCAAAAGAGCGGGATCAGATACGCAGTATTTT
CASKRAGSDTQYF
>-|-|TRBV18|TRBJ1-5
TGTGCCAGCTCACCAACCACTTTACAGCCCCAGCATTTT
CASSPTTLQPQHF
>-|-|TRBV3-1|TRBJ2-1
TGTGCCAGCTGCCAAGTCGGGAATGAGCAGTTCTTC
CASCQVGNEQFF
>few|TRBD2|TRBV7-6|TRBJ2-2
TGTGCCAGCAGCCTAGGACTAGCGCAGCCCGGGGAGCTGTTTTTT
CASSLGLAQPGELFF
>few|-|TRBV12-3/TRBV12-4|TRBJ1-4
TGTGCCAGCAGTCCCGGACTCTCAACTAATGAAAAACTGTTTTTT
CASSPGLSTNEKLFF
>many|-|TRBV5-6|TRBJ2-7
TGTGCCAGCAGCTACGCTAACTCCTACGAGCAGTACTTC
CASSYANSYEQYF
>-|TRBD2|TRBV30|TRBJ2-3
TGTGCCTGGAGTGGTAAAGCGGGAGGGCGTGTAGATACGCAGTATTTT
CAWSGKAGGRVDTQYF
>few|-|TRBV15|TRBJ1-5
TGTGCCACCAGCAGAGATCCCAGGAGGCATAGCAATCAGCCCCAGCATTTT
CATSRDPRRHSNQPQHF
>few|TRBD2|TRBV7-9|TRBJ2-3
TGTGCCAGCAGCTTCGCAGCGGGGGGGCCCTCAGATACGCAGTATTTT
CASSFAAGGPSDTQYF
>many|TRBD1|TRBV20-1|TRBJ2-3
TGCAGTGCCATACCAATCGACAGGGGGAAAGATACGCAGTATTTT
CSAIPIDRGKDTQYF
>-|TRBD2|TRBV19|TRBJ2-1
TGTGCCAGTAACGGGGGGGCAATTGGTGAGCAGTTCTTC
CASNGGAIGEQFF
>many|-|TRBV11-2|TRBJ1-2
TGTGCCAGCAGCTTAGTGGGCGGCTACACCTTC
CASSLVGGYTF
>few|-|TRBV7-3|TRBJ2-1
TGTGCCAGCAGCTTAACGAACAGCTTATACAATGAGCAGTTCTTC
CASSLTNSLYNEQFF
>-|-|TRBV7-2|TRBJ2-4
TGTGCCAGCAGCTTAGCGGGGATAGGACTAGCCAAAAACATTCAGTACTTC
CASSLAGIGLAKNIQYF
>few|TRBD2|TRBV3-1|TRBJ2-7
TGTGCCAGCACCCCGGGACTAACCCTACCCTCCTACGAGCAGTACTTC
CASTPGLTLPSYEQYF
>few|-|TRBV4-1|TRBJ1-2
TGCGCCAGCAGCCAAGTTAGCAGGGACTATGGCTACACCTTC
CASSQVSRDYGYTF
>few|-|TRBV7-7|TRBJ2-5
TGTGCTAGCAGCCCCCGGGAAACCTCAGTTGCCCAGTACTTC
CASSPRETSVAQYF
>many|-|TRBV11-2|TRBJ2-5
TGTGCCAGCAGCTCGACAGGAGCCCAAGAGACCCAGTACTTC
CASSSTGAQETQYF
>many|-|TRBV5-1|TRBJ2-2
TGCGCCAGCAGCCCAACACAGGGTTCCGGGGAGCTGTTTTTT
CASSPTQGSGELFF
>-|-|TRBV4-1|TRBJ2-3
TGCGCCAGCAGCCAAGAGTCGGGGCCCACAGATACGCAGTATTTT
CASSQESGPTDTQYF
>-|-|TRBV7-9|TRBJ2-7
TGTGCCAGCAGCCACCGGGACACGGCGTCCTACGAGCAGTACTTC
CASSHRDTASYEQYF
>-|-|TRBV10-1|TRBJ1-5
TGCGCCAGCCAACGGGCTCAGCCCCAGCATTTT
CASQRAQPQHF
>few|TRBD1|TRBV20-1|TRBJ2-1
TGCAGTGCTAGAGTCCCCGGGACAGGGTACCGGGGTGAGCAGTTCTTC
CSARVPGTGYRGEQFF
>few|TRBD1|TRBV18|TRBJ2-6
TGTGCCAGCTCACCATACGGGACAGCGATCTCTGGGGCCAACGTCCTGACTTTC
CASSPYGTAISGANVLTF
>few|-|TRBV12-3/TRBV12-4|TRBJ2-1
TGTGCCAGCAGCCCATCTGCGGAGGCGGGCTACAATGAGCAGTTCTTC
CASSPSAEAGYNEQFF
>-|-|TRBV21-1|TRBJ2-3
TGTGCCAGCAGCAAAGATCCCCTAAACCCCCACGCTGAACAGTATTTT
CASSKDPLNPHAEQYF
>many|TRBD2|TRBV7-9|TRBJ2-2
TGTGCCAGCAGCTGGATGAGCGGGAGAGGAGCCGGGGAGCTGTTTTTT
CASSWMSGRGAGELFF
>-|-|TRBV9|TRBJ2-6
TGTGCCAGCAGCGTAGTGGGTGTTGGGGCCAACGTCCTGACTTTC
CASSVVGVGANVLTF
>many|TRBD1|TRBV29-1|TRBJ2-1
TGCAGCGTCAACTCCGCTCAAGGACAGGGCGGTGAGCAGTTCTTC
CSVNSAQGQGGEQFF
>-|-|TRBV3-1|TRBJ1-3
TGTGCCAGCAGCCAAGTGGTCAGGACCAACTCTGGAAACACCATATATTTT
CASSQVVRTNSGNTIYF
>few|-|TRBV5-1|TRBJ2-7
TGCGCCAGCAGCCGCATTGTTGGAGGTCCCTACGAGCAGTACTTC
CASSRIVGGPYEQYF
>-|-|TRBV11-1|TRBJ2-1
TGTGCCAGCAGCAAAAGAGGGTTGGGGGGGCCCAATGAGCAGTTCTTC
CASSKRGLGGPNEQFF
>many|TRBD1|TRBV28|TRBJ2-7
TGTGCCAGCAGTCCCGGACAGGGTTTTTCCGAGCAGTACTTC
CASSPGQGFSEQYF
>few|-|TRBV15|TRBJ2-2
TGTGCCACCAGCAGAGTAGGGCTGACGGGGGAGCTGTTTTTT
CATSRVGLTGELFF
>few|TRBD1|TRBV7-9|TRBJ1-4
TGTGCCAGCAAGGGACAGGGCTATGAAAAACTGTTTTTT
CASKGQGYEKLFF
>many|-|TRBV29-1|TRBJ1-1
TGCAGCGGGGAGGAGGGGGTAGCTGAAGCTTTCTTT
CSGEEGVAEAFF
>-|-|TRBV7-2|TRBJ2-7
TGTGCCAGCAGCTTCCAGGGCTCTTTGGTCGAGCAGTACTTC
CASSFQGSLVEQYF
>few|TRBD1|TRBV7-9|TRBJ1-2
TGTGCCAGCAGCTTAGCCAGACAGGGGGCTAACTATGGCTACACCTTC
CASSLARQGANYGYTF
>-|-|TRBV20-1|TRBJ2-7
TGCAGTGCTCCAAAGGGGAACTCCTACGAGCAGTACTTC
CSAPKGNSYEQYF
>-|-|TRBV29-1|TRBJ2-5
TGCAGCGTTGGTGTGGGGGGCCAGTGGGAGACCCAGTACTTC
CSVGVGGQWETQYF
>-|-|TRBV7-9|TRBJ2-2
TGTGCCAGCAGCTGGCGGCAGGGAGTTACCGGGGAGCTGTTTTTT
CASSWRQGVTGELFF
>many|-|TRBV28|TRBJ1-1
TGTGCCAGCAGTCTTGATAAGGCTGAAGCTTTCTTT
CASSLDKAEAFF
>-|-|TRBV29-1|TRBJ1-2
TGCAGCGTTGAAGATCTTAGACGGTCCTATGGCTACACCTTC
CSVEDLRRSYGYTF
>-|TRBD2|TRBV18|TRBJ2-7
TGTGCCAGCTCACTTACCGGGACTAGCGGCGAGCAGTACTTC
CASSLTGTSGEQYF
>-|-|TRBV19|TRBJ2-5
TGTGCCAGTAGTCGGGCCAGCCAAGAGACCCAGTACTTC
CASSRASQETQYF
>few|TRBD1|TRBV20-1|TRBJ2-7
TGCAGTGCTAGACCCCTTGGCAGGGGGCTGCATCGCGAGCAGTACTTC
CSARPLGRGLHREQYF
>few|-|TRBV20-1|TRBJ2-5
TGCAGTGCCCCCGGTCAGGGTTTGAGAGGGACCCAGTACTTC
CSAPGQGLRGTQYF
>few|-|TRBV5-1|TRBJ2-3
TGCGCCAGCAGCTTGGTGGGGATAAGCGGAGGGGAAGATACGCAGTATTTT
CASSLVGISGGEDTQYF
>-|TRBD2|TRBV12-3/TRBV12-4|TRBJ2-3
TGTGCCAGCAGACTACTAGCGGGAGTCCCCACAGATACGCAGTATTTT
CASRLLAGVPTDTQYF
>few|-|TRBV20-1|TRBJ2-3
TGCAGTGGCACTCGGTCAGATACGCAGTATTTT
CSGTRSDTQYF
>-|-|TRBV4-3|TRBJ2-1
TGCGCCAGCAGCCAAGAGCAGGGGATGTACAATGAGCAGTTCTTC
CASSQEQGMYNEQFF